This T cell receptor (beta chain) is drawn from a study of shared clonotypes between healthy human individuals. Study observations and caveats: Larger estimated richness was generally seen in naive subsets than in memory subsets. Depth of sequencing was expected to influence donor clonotype sharing.

Terminally differentiated effector memory CD45RA+ cells were excluded by CCR7 positive selection of CD45RO-negative cells. Participating donors were healthy, HIV-negative adults free of recent acute infections or vaccinations. To note about this clone: What it recognizes is unknown.

TCRdb's table, derived via immunoSEQ multiplex PCR, lists solely in-frame clones and lacks some. The sample lists around 600,000 clones, around 95% occurring once. The TCR sequence derives from a woman in her 30s in good health. Input material: naive CD8+ T cells sorted from blood.

CDR3 sequence (DNA): TGCAGCGCTCGAGGGTCTAGGTTGGAGACCCAGTACTTC. Translated, it gives CSARGSRLETQYF. The chain carries TRBV29-1 and TRBJ2-5; tentative D call: TRBD2 (5 bases). Trimming removed 7 bases at V and 5 bases at J, with 17 bases between. This CDR3 contains 13 residues. The germline CDR1 and CDR2 sequences are SQVTM and ANQGSEA.